These 23 T cell receptor beta chains share one sample of origin, sequenced in a study of blood T cell repertoires in COVID-19. Only in-frame clones appear in the TCRdb table, and some are missing; sequencing was by immunoSEQ multiplex PCR. The sample gives about 220,000 clones, over 65% of which show up once; 3% to 3.5% is in the top ten. The source material was PBMCs or T cells enriched from blood (not recorded which). All receptors come from a woman in her fifties or sixties who had recovered from COVID-19.

This chain uses TRBV21-1 with TRBJ2-6; no DNA check was done on the table's D call, TRBD2. TRBV21-1 is reported as a pseudogene. CDR3 length equals 17 residues. As DNA, the CDR3 is TGTGCCAGCAGCACTCCTGACGCGGGCTCTGGGGCCAACGTCCTGACTTTC. It specifies CASSTPDAGSGANVLTF.

The J gene is TRBJ2-3, the V gene TRBV7-2, with TRBD1 matching 7 bases. The germline gives CDR1 SGHTA, CDR2 FQGNSA. Losses at the gene ends were 1 base for V and 3 bases for J; bases not matched to a gene: 4. This CDR3 contains 15 residues. The CDR3 spells CASSLEGRGTDTQYF. In nucleotides, the CDR3 is TGTGCCAGCAGCTTAGAGGGCAGGGGGACAGATACGCAGTATTTT.

This clone is a singleton in its sample. The chain combines TRBV6-5 with TRBJ1-5, with D uncertain. The V end lost 6 bases, the J end lost 0 bases, and 9 bases lay between the germline ends. This CDR3 is built from 14 residues. CDR1 MNHEY and CDR2 SVGAGI come from the germline V gene. The CDR3 sequence: CASRADYSNQPQHF. CDR3 DNA sequence: TGTGCCAGCAGGGCAGACTATAGCAATCAGCCCCAGCATTTT.

The J gene is TRBJ1-3, the V gene TRBV7-6, with a weak D call TRBD1 (6 bases). Deletions cut 2 bases from V and 0 bases from J, with 8 bases between. CDR3 length: 15 amino acids. Germline-derived CDR1 and CDR2 are SGHVS and FNYEAQ. CDR3 in DNA: TGTGCCAGCAGCTTAACAGGGAACTCTGGAAACACCATATATTTT. It codes for CASSLTGNSGNTIYF.

CDR3 coding DNA: TGTGCCAGCAGCTCCTCGACAGACACCGGGGAGCTGTTTTTT. This encodes CASSSSTDTGELFF. The genes are TRBV7-6 and TRBJ2-2; maybe TRBD1 (5 bases). V lost 4 bases to trimming and J lost 3 bases, with 9 bases between them. Germline lookup yields CDR1 SGHVS and CDR2 FNYEAQ. This CDR3 comprises 14 residues. The full variable domain, with the rest looked up from reference TRBV7-6 and TRBJ2-2, is GAGVSQSPRYKVTKRGQDVALRCDPISGHVSLYWYRQALGQGPEFLTYFNYEAQQDKSGLPNDRFSAERPEGSISTLTIQRTEQRDSAMYRCASSSSTDTGELFFGEGSRLTVL.

This chain uses TRBV5-8 with TRBJ1-4; 11 positions agree with TRBD1. CDR1 and CDR2 from the germline V gene are SGHTS and YDEGEE. J was trimmed by 2 bases and V by 3 bases; bases with no gene match: 9. There are 18 residues in the CDR3. CDR3 in amino acids: CASSWMGQGVSTNEKLFF. In DNA form, the CDR3 reads TGTGCCAGCAGCTGGATGGGACAGGGGGTTTCGACTAATGAAAAACTGTTTTTT.

This clone has only a few counts. V gene TRBV18 combines with J gene TRBJ1-3; tentative D call: TRBD1 (5 bases). The CDR3 extends over 14 amino acids. Trimming shortened V by 2 bases and J by 3 bases, and 8 bases separated the two germline ends. CDR1 and CDR2 from the germline V gene are KGHSH and LQKENI. The CDR3, as DNA: TGTGCCAGCTCACCATCAGGGTATGGAAACACCATATATTTT. Its translation: CASSPSGYGNTIYF.

The chain couples TRBV2 to TRBJ1-1; 8 bases agree with TRBD1. The CDR3 is 15 amino acids. The V gene end was trimmed by 3 bases and the J gene end by 1 base; junction bases not matched to a gene: 4. CDR1 is SNHLY and CDR2 is FYNNEI in the germline V gene. CDR3 sequence reads: CASSENRGSNTEAFF. CDR3 bases: TGTGCCAGCAGTGAGAACAGGGGGTCGAACACTGAAGCTTTCTTT.

The rearrangement links TRBV6-6 to TRBJ1-3, with 7 bases identical to TRBD1. The ends lost 5 bases at V and 1 base at J; junction bases unmatched: 8. This CDR3 is 16 amino acids long. Germline assignment: CDR1 MNHNY and CDR2 SVGAGI (reference sequence). CDR3 nucleotides: TGTGCCAGCAGTCGACAGGGCCTCATTTCTGGAAACACCATATATTTT. Encoded protein: CASSRQGLISGNTIYF.

This clone was detected only once. This chain connects TRBV6-5 to TRBJ1-2, with D perhaps matching TRBD1 (5 bases). The CDR3 has 16 residues. Germline lookup yields CDR1 MNHEY and CDR2 SVGAGI. Trimming left V 2 bases short and J 8 bases short, with 21 bases between. The CDR3 spells CASSYPVGQGGSGYTF. In DNA, the CDR3 is TGTGCCAGCAGTTACCCAGTGGGGCAGGGTGGTTCAGGCTACACCTTC.

The chain recombines TRBV11-3 with TRBJ1-1; 9 bases fit TRBD1. V dropped 5 bases and J dropped 3; count of bases not matched to a gene: 4. The CDR3 extends over 14 amino acids. The V gene's germline CDR1 is SGHNT and CDR2 YENEEA. The DNA of the CDR3 is TGTGCCAGCAGCCTCCGACAGGGGGACACTGAAGCTTTCTTT. This translates into CASSLRQGDTEAFF.

The J gene is TRBJ2-5, the V gene TRBV27, with D possibly TRBD2 on 6 matching bases. The CDR3 covers 13 residues. V lost 3 bases and J 2 bases, leaving 7 bases between the germline ends. Germline CDR1 reads MNHEY; CDR2 reads SMNVEV (reference sequence). CDR3 region: CASSFGLQETQYF. The CDR3 bases are TGTGCCAGCAGTTTCGGACTACAAGAGACCCAGTACTTC.

The chain recombines TRBV11-2 with TRBJ2-5, with D unresolved. This CDR3 region has 16 residues. Trimming left V 4 bases short and J 5 bases short, with 20 bases between. Germline V gene data show CDR1 as SGHAT and CDR2 as FQNNGV. CDR3 sequence (DNA): TGTGCCAGCAGCTCCTTCCAATTCGGGTTTGGGGAGACCCAGTACTTC. Translated: CASSSFQFGFGETQYF.

The rearrangement links TRBV4-1 to TRBJ1-6; D might be TRBD1 (6 bases). The germline V gene has CDR1 MGHRA and CDR2 YSYEKL. The CDR3 length is 16 residues. Trimming cost V 1 base and J 4 bases, with 11 bases left between them. The CDR3 bases are TGCGCCAGCAGCCAAGGGAGGGGGGGGTATAATTCACCCCTCCACTTT. Its protein product is CASSQGRGGYNSPLHF.

In its sample, this clone was seen once. CDR3 region: CASSRPGQITDTQYF. As DNA, the CDR3 is TGTGCCAGCAGTCGCCCGGGACAGATCACAGATACGCAGTATTTT. The J gene is TRBJ2-3, the V gene TRBV27; 7 bases fit TRBD1. The CDR3 totals 15 residues. CDR1 is MNHEY, CDR2 SMNVEV, per germline (reference sequence). Germline trimming cut 5 bases from V and 2 bases from J; bases unmatched to any gene: 7.

This chain uses TRBV9 with TRBJ2-3; 8 bases align to TRBD2. The CDR3 extends over 15 amino acids. Germline values: CDR1 SGDLS, CDR2 YYNGEE. V lost 3 bases, J lost 1 base, and 4 bases stayed unmatched. Written as DNA, the CDR3 is TGTGCCAGCAGCGGGTGGCGGGGGGGCACAGATACGCAGTATTTT. Protein: CASSGWRGGTDTQYF.

In DNA, the CDR3 is TGTGCCAGCAGCGTGAGCACCGGACAGGGAACGCACACTGAAGCTTTCTTT. As protein: CASSVSTGQGTHTEAFF. This chain joins TRBV9 and TRBJ1-1, with 8 bases lining up with TRBD1. Germline V gene data show CDR1 as SGDLS and CDR2 as YYNGEE. The CDR3 loop spans 17 amino acids. Trimming took 2 bases from V and 3 from J; bases not matched to a gene: 12.

The chain carries TRBV5-4 and TRBJ2-5, with 7 bases aligning to TRBD2. Germline trimming cut 4 bases from V and 1 base from J; bases unmatched to any gene: 7. The germline gives CDR1 SGHNT, CDR2 YYREEE (reference sequence). The CDR3 length is 15 residues. The CDR3 DNA reads as TGTGCCAGCAGCACCCGGGGCGGGAGCCAAGAGACCCAGTACTTC. Its translation is CASSTRGGSQETQYF.

The CDR3 coding sequence is TGTGCCAGCAGCTTAGATCCTTATACCGGGGAGCTGTTTTTT. This codes for CASSLDPYTGELFF. The chain combines TRBV7-8 with TRBJ2-2, with D uncertain. V was clipped by 1 base and J by 5 bases, with 8 bases between them. The CDR3 runs to 14 residues. Germline-derived CDR1 and CDR2 are SGHVS and FQNEAQ.

V is TRBV5-1 and J is TRBJ2-5, with D perhaps TRBD1 (6 bases). This CDR3 spans 15 amino acids. The V and J ends lost 0 bases and 2 bases respectively, with 11 bases between them. Germline CDR1 reads SGHRS; CDR2 reads YFSETQ. The CDR3 reads CASSLVSQGQETQYF. The CDR3 DNA follows: TGCGCCAGCAGCTTGGTCTCGCAGGGGCAAGAGACCCAGTACTTC.

J is TRBJ2-6 and V is TRBV7-2, with a weak D call TRBD1 (6 bases). CDR3 size: 17 residues. Trimming shortened V by 5 bases and J by 2 bases, and 16 bases separated the two germline ends. CDR1 SGHTA and CDR2 FQGNSA come from the germline V gene. Here the CDR3 DNA reads TGTGCCAGCAGCCTGCACAGGGTATCCCCTGGGGCCAACGTCCTGACTTTC. Translation gives CASSLHRVSPGANVLTF.

This chain connects TRBV6-5 to TRBJ1-1; TRBD1 matches 7 bases. Germline assignment: CDR1 MNHEY and CDR2 SVGAGI. There are 12 residues in the CDR3. Trimming at V came to 7 bases and at J to 8 bases, leaving 7 bases not matched to a gene. The DNA for the CDR3 is TGTGCCAGCACTATTTTCAGGGGGGAAGCTTTCTTT. Amino acid sequence: CASTIFRGEAFF.

The table lists this clone with a few counts. The chain employs TRBV5-6 and TRBJ2-7, with D maybe TRBD2 (6 bases). Between the trimmed V and J ends, which lost 2 bases and 7 bases, there was a span of 13 bases. Germline CDR1 and CDR2: SGHDT and YYEEEE. The length of the CDR3 is 13 residues. CDR3 nucleotide sequence: TGTGCCAGCAGCTTTCTCACGGCGGGGGAGCAGTACTTC. Its translation is CASSFLTAGEQYF.